This is a list of T cell receptor beta chains from one sample in a study of beta chain features in type 1 diabetes. Profiled with immunoSEQ multiplex PCR; TCRdb holds only in-frame clones, not every one. The table records fewer than 550,000 clones, approximately 10% of them present only once. Sequencing was done on a sample of naive CD4+ T cells from blood. The origin of the receptors is a woman aged 18-30 years in good health. The conserved cysteine and the conserved F or W are not part of the CDR3 here. Each record gives: J gene, V gene, CDR3 protein.

j_call: TRBJ2-1; v_call: TRBV7-9; cdr3_aa: ASSLALGAPGKNNEQF
j_call: TRBJ2-1; v_call: TRBV7-2; cdr3_aa: ASSWKRDNPLEQF
j_call: TRBJ2-5; v_call: TRBV25-1; cdr3_aa: ASRTSGREETQY
j_call: TRBJ1-2; v_call: TRBV2; cdr3_aa: ASSASGYGYT
j_call: TRBJ2-7; v_call: TRBV5-1; cdr3_aa: ASRSGLTRYEQY
j_call: TRBJ1-2; v_call: TRBV29-1; cdr3_aa: SDGTVGANYGYT
j_call: TRBJ2-7; v_call: TRBV7-9; cdr3_aa: ASSYRTGSATYEQY
j_call: TRBJ1-1; v_call: TRBV29-1; cdr3_aa: SAWGAGGTEAF
j_call: TRBJ2-6; v_call: TRBV2; cdr3_aa: ASSGVFSGANVLT
j_call: TRBJ2-1; v_call: TRBV7-2; cdr3_aa: ASTLAGNVYNEQF
j_call: TRBJ1-2; v_call: TRBV6-4; cdr3_aa: ASRNTGTGNGYT
j_call: TRBJ2-7; v_call: TRBV6-5; cdr3_aa: AVGRGSSYEQY
j_call: TRBJ1-2; v_call: TRBV6-5; cdr3_aa: ASRKQENYGYT
j_call: TRBJ2-3; v_call: TRBV9; cdr3_aa: ASSPRLAGSDTQY
j_call: TRBJ1-3; v_call: TRBV27; cdr3_aa: ASSLSRLHSGNTIY
j_call: TRBJ1-3; v_call: TRBV7-9; cdr3_aa: ASSSWTARLSGNTIY
j_call: TRBJ1-3; v_call: TRBV25-1; cdr3_aa: ASSLSSGNTIY
j_call: TRBJ2-3; v_call: TRBV15; cdr3_aa: ATSPYRQY
j_call: TRBJ1-2; v_call: TRBV6-5; cdr3_aa: ASTGSNYGYT
j_call: TRBJ2-7; v_call: TRBV4-1; cdr3_aa: ASSQEGLAGISYEQY
j_call: TRBJ2-5; v_call: TRBV25-1; cdr3_aa: ASSESPSKTQY
j_call: TRBJ2-5; v_call: TRBV14; cdr3_aa: ASSRPELIAGQETQY
j_call: TRBJ2-2; v_call: TRBV9; cdr3_aa: ASSGRQGPNTGELF
j_call: TRBJ2-3; v_call: TRBV7-2; cdr3_aa: ASRVAGAFTDTQY
j_call: TRBJ2-1; v_call: TRBV29-1; cdr3_aa: SVGRGGIINEQF
j_call: TRBJ2-1; v_call: TRBV5-1; cdr3_aa: ASSYLTVNSNNEQF